Listed here are 17 T cell receptor beta chains from one sample, sequenced in a study of cytotoxic CD8 clonotypes in ibrutinib-treated CLL. Libraries were prepared by immunoSEQ multiplex PCR; TCRdb keeps only in-frame clonotypes and omits some of them. In the table there are about 140,000 clones, around 93% of which are singletons. Sequencing used PBMCs, obtained after 12 months of ibrutinib treatment. The receptors stem from a human donor with chronic lymphocytic leukemia.

The chain links TRBV27 to TRBJ2-2; D is unclear. Germline CDR1 MNHEY, CDR2 SMNVEV (reference sequence). There are 14 residues in the CDR3. V was pared by 3 bases and J by 4 bases, with 9 bases between. CDR3 sequence: CASSLSEGTGELFF. The CDR3, as DNA: TGTGCCAGCAGTTTGTCGGAAGGCACCGGGGAGCTGTTTTTT.

The V gene is TRBV19, the J gene TRBJ1-5; possible D gene TRBD1, 5 bases. The germline V gene encodes CDR1 LNHDA and CDR2 SQIVND (reference sequence). With 2 bases removed from V and 3 bases from J, the gap between germline ends came to 11 bases. The CDR3 consists of 15 residues. CDR3 nucleotide sequence: TGTGCCAGTAGTATACTCCAGGGCAACAATCAGCCCCAGCATTTT. This codes for CASSILQGNNQPQHF.

The chain joins TRBV11-3 to TRBJ2-2; 16 bases align to TRBD2. V was clipped by 3 bases and J by 4 bases; unmatched bases: 5. The CDR3 is 18 amino acids. Per the germline V gene, CDR1 is SGHNT and CDR2 is YENEEA. The DNA of the CDR3 is TGTGCCAGCAGCTTGGGACTAGCGGGAGGGCCCGGCACCGGGGAGCTGTTTTTT. Translating gives CASSLGLAGGPGTGELFF. The variable domain in full, with the rest retrieved from reference TRBV11-3 and TRBJ2-2, is EAGVVQSPRYKIIEKKQPVAFWCNPISGHNTLYWYLQNLGQGPELLIRYENEEAVDDSQLPKDRFSAERLKGVDSTLKIQPAELGDSAVYLCASSLGLAGGPGTGELFFGEGSRLTVL.

The chain uses TRBV5-4 and TRBJ2-1, with D perhaps matching TRBD2 (5 bases). CDR1 is SGHNT and CDR2 is YYREEE in the germline V gene (reference sequence). The CDR3 has 13 residues. Trimming removed 4 bases from V and 7 bases from J, with 12 bases in between. CDR3 in DNA: TGTGCCAGCAGCACTGGACCGGGGAATGAGCAGTTCTTC. Encoded protein: CASSTGPGNEQFF.

The chain has TRBV6-4 and TRBJ2-2; no clear D. Deletions cut 9 bases from V and 0 bases from J, with 8 bases between. This CDR3 has 13 amino acids. The germline CDR1 and CDR2 sequences are MRHNA and SNTAGT. CDR3 DNA: TGTGCCAGTGCAGCGCCGAACACCGGGGAGCTGTTTTTT. This codes for CASAAPNTGELFF.

V gene TRBV19 combines with J gene TRBJ1-4; tentative D call: TRBD1 (5 bases). This CDR3 comprises 14 residues. V shed 0 bases and J shed 8 bases, with 10 bases lying between them. From germline, CDR1 is LNHDA and CDR2 SQIVND (reference sequence). CDR3 bases: TGTGCCAGTAGTATAGAGGGACCTTACGAAAAACTGTTTTTT. Amino acids: CASSIEGPYEKLFF.

CDR3 in DNA: TGTGCCAGCAGCCCCTACCTGAACACCGGGGAGCTGTTTTTT. It encodes CASSPYLNTGELFF. V usage is TRBV7-2 and J usage is TRBJ2-2; D is unresolved. This CDR3 spans 14 amino acids. Trimming removed 5 bases from V and 1 base from J, with 8 bases in between. From germline, CDR1 is SGHTA and CDR2 FQGNSA. Using reference TRBV7-2 and TRBJ2-2 for the parts outside the CDR3, the full variable domain is GAGVSQSPSNKVTEKGKDVELRCDPISGHTALYWYRQSLGQGLEFLIYFQGNSAPDKSGLPSDRFSAERTGGSVSTLTIQRTQQEDSAVYLCASSPYLNTGELFFGEGSRLTVL.

The rearrangement joins TRBV9 to TRBJ2-7; tentative D call: TRBD2 (5 bases). CDR3 length: 15 residues. Trimming left V 0 bases short and J 2 bases short, with 12 bases between. Germline CDR1 and CDR2: SGDLS and YYNGEE. The CDR3 loop reads CASSVEGAETYEQYF. CDR3 DNA sequence: TGTGCCAGCAGCGTAGAGGGAGCGGAGACCTACGAGCAGTACTTC.

This clone appeared once. In DNA form, the CDR3 reads TGCGCCAGCAGCCAAGAGGCCTGGGTTCGGCGGGAGTATATAGATACGCAGTATTTT. This sequence encodes CASSQEAWVRREYIDTQYF. The V and J genes are TRBV4-3 and TRBJ2-3, with 7 bases matching TRBD2. V lost 0 bases to trimming and J lost 5 bases; unmatched junction nucleotides: 17. Germline V gives CDR1 LGHNA, CDR2 YSLEER. The CDR3 has 19 amino acids.

This chain links TRBV27 with TRBJ2-1; 7 bases line up with TRBD2. The J segment lost 3 bases and the V segment lost 3 bases, leaving 11 bases of the junction unmatched. Germline V gene lookup returns CDR1 MNHEY and CDR2 SMNVEV (reference sequence). The CDR3 spans 17 residues. The CDR3 DNA is TGTGCCAGCAGTTTTTCAGCGGCGGGAGAATTCTACAATGAGCAGTTCTTC. Residues: CASSFSAAGEFYNEQFF.

The chain couples TRBV7-3 to TRBJ2-1; 10 nucleotides align to TRBD2. The V gene's germline CDR1 is SGHTA and CDR2 FQGTGA. Losses at the gene ends were 3 bases for V and 7 bases for J; bases not matched to a gene: 9. CDR3 length equals 16 residues. The CDR3 DNA reads TGTGCCAGCAGCTTTGCTAGCGGGAGATTAGGGAATGAGCAGTTCTTC. Its translation is CASSFASGRLGNEQFF.

The DNA of the CDR3 is TGTGCCTGGAGCGTAGGGACAGATACGCAGTATTTT. Residues: CAWSVGTDTQYF. V gene TRBV30 combines with J gene TRBJ2-3; D call uncertain. Germline V gene lookup returns CDR1 GTSNPN and CDR2 SVGIG (reference sequence). The CDR3 loop spans 12 amino acids. V lost 3 bases, J lost 3 bases, and 7 bases lay in between.

DNA for the CDR3: TGTGCTAGTGGTACCCTCACCGAAGCCGGGCGGGCCAATGAGCAGTTCTTC. It is translated as CASGTLTEAGRANEQFF. The chain has TRBV12-5 and TRBJ2-1, with D possibly being TRBD2 (5 bases). Between the trimmed V and J ends, which lost 5 bases and 6 bases, there was a span of 23 bases. The CDR3 consists of 17 residues. Per germline, CDR1 LGHNT and CDR2 FRNRAP. Drawing the rest from reference TRBV12-5 and TRBJ2-1, the complete variable domain is DARVTQTPRHKVTEMGQEVTMRCQPILGHNTVFWYRQTMMQGLELLAYFRNRAPLDDSGMPKDRFSAEMPDATLATLKIQPSEPRDSAVYFCASGTLTEAGRANEQFFGPGTRLTVL.

This clone was seen a few times. The chain uses TRBV7-3 and TRBJ2-1; TRBD2 is a possible D gene (7 bases). This CDR3 spans 15 amino acids. Trimming left V 5 bases short and J 8 bases short, with 19 bases between. Germline assignment: CDR1 SGHTA and CDR2 FQGTGA. This CDR3 is CASSLKGGTAHEQFF. The DNA for the CDR3 is TGTGCCAGCAGCCTAAAGGGGGGGACGGCCCATGAGCAGTTCTTC.

The chain uses TRBV28 and TRBJ1-1; TRBD1 matches at 9 bases. CDR1 is MDHEN and CDR2 is SYDVKM in the germline V gene. CDR3 size: 15 residues. Trimming took 5 bases from V and 5 from J; bases not matched to a gene: 9. Here the CDR3 reads CASSVKQGAITEAFF. Here the CDR3 DNA reads TGTGCCAGCAGTGTCAAACAGGGGGCGATTACTGAAGCTTTCTTT.

The rearrangement uses TRBV2 and TRBJ2-7, with D tentatively TRBD1 or TRBD2 (7 bases each). The CDR3 contains 14 residues. CDR1 and CDR2 from the germline V gene are SNHLY and FYNNEI. Trimming stripped 2 bases from V and 2 bases from J, with 10 bases between. CDR3 sequence reads: CASSEQGGTYEQYF. In nucleotides, the CDR3 is TGTGCCAGCAGTGAACAGGGGGGGACCTACGAGCAGTACTTC.

J is TRBJ2-3 and V is TRBV2, with D possibly TRBD2 on 6 matching bases. Germline V CDR1 and CDR2: SNHLY, FYNNEI. Trimming shortened V by 8 bases and J by 4 bases, and 16 bases separated the two germline ends. The CDR3 is made up of 14 amino acids. The CDR3: CASGRLGSADTQYF. The CDR3 DNA is TGTGCCAGCGGCAGACTAGGATCAGCAGATACGCAGTATTTT.